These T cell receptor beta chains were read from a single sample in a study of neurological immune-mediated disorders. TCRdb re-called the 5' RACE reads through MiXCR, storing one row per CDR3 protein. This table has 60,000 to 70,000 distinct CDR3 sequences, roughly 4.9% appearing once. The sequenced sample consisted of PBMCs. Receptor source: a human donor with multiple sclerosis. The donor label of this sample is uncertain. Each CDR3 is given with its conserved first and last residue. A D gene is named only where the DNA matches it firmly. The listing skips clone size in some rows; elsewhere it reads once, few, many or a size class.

CDR3 protein: CASSPLGGLSYEQYF
CDR3 DNA: TGTGCCAGCAGCCCCTTGGGGGGACTCTCCTACGAGCAGTACTTC
CDR3 length: 15
D gene: NA
V gene: TRBV9
clone size: many
J gene: TRBJ2-7

CDR3 protein: CASSLDANTQYF
CDR3 DNA: TGCGCCAGCAGCTTGGATGCTAATACGCAGTATTTT
CDR3 length: 12
D gene: NA
V gene: TRBV5-1
clone size: many
J gene: TRBJ2-3

CDR3 protein: CASSSDRDEQYF
CDR3 DNA: TGTGCCAGCAGTTCGGACAGGGACGAGCAGTACTTC
CDR3 length: 12
D gene: TRBD1
V gene: TRBV2
clone size: few
J gene: TRBJ2-7

CDR3 protein: CASNQRWDTQYF
CDR3 DNA: TGTGCCAGCAACCAACGATGGGATACGCAGTATTTT
CDR3 length: 12
D gene: NA
V gene: TRBV7-2
clone size: many
J gene: TRBJ2-3

CDR3 protein: CASSLEWVKETQYF
CDR3 DNA: TGCGCCAGCAGCTTGGAGTGGGTGAAAGAGACCCAGTACTTC
CDR3 length: 14
D gene: NA
V gene: TRBV5-1
clone size: many
J gene: TRBJ2-5

CDR3 protein: CSAAPGRGTGIDQPQHF
CDR3 DNA: TGCAGTGCTGCCCCCGGAAGAGGGACAGGTATCGATCAGCCCCAGCATTTT
CDR3 length: 17
D gene: TRBD1
V gene: TRBV20-1
clone size: many
J gene: TRBJ1-5

CDR3 protein: CASSNGQEAFF
CDR3 DNA: TGTGCCAGCAGCAACGGACAGGAAGCTTTCTTT
CDR3 length: 11
D gene: NA
V gene: TRBV6-5
clone size: many
J gene: TRBJ1-1

CDR3 protein: CASSETGTGGRAKNIQYF
CDR3 DNA: TGTGCCAGCAGCGAAACCGGGACAGGGGGGAGGGCCAAAAACATTCAGTACTTC
CDR3 length: 18
D gene: TRBD1
V gene: TRBV27
clone size: few
J gene: TRBJ2-4

CDR3 protein: CATSRDEIWNSPLHF
CDR3 DNA: TGTGCCACCAGCAGAGATGAGATTTGGAATTCACCCCTCCACTTT
CDR3 length: 15
D gene: NA
V gene: TRBV15
clone size: many
J gene: TRBJ1-6

CDR3 protein: CSVAQLTDTQYF
CDR3 DNA: TGCAGCGTTGCTCAGCTCACAGATACGCAGTATTTT
CDR3 length: 12
D gene: NA
V gene: TRBV29-1
clone size: few
J gene: TRBJ2-3

CDR3 protein: CSAARDRDQPQHF
CDR3 DNA: TGCAGTGCTGCTCGAGACAGAGATCAGCCCCAGCATTTT
CDR3 length: 13
D gene: NA
V gene: TRBV20-1
clone size: NA
J gene: TRBJ1-5

CDR3 protein: CASSPGLARRGELFF
CDR3 DNA: TGTGCCAGCTCACCAGGACTAGCGAGGCGCGGGGAGCTGTTTTTT
CDR3 length: 15
D gene: TRBD2
V gene: TRBV18
clone size: many
J gene: TRBJ2-2

CDR3 protein: CASSLVGHTYEQYF
CDR3 DNA: TGTGCCAGCAGCTTGGTGGGACATACGTACGAGCAGTACTTC
CDR3 length: 14
D gene: NA
V gene: TRBV11-2
clone size: many
J gene: TRBJ2-7

CDR3 protein: CATSRPRGDGYTF
CDR3 DNA: TGTGCCACCAGCAGGCCACGAGGGGATGGCTACACCTTC
CDR3 length: 13
D gene: NA
V gene: TRBV15
clone size: many
J gene: TRBJ1-2

CDR3 protein: CASSLGRSTDTQYF
CDR3 DNA: TGCGCCAGCAGCTTGGGACGATCCACAGATACGCAGTATTTT
CDR3 length: 14
D gene: NA
V gene: TRBV5-1
clone size: many
J gene: TRBJ2-3

CDR3 protein: CASKGVRAGDGYGYTF
CDR3 DNA: TGTGCCAGCAAGGGGGTTAGGGCGGGGGATGGCTATGGCTACACCTTC
CDR3 length: 16
D gene: NA
V gene: TRBV6-5
clone size: many
J gene: TRBJ1-2

CDR3 protein: CASSLGTPSTDTQYF
CDR3 DNA: TGCGCCAGCAGCTTGGGGACACCGAGCACAGATACGCAGTATTTT
CDR3 length: 15
D gene: NA
V gene: TRBV5-1
clone size: many
J gene: TRBJ2-3

CDR3 protein: CAISAGHRGDTQYF
CDR3 DNA: TGTGCCATCAGTGCAGGCCATCGGGGGGATACGCAGTATTTT
CDR3 length: 14
D gene: NA
V gene: TRBV10-3
clone size: many
J gene: TRBJ2-3

CDR3 protein: CASGGQGRYGYTF
CDR3 DNA: TGTGCCAGTGGGGGACAGGGGAGGTATGGCTACACCTTC
CDR3 length: 13
D gene: TRBD1
V gene: TRBV27
clone size: many
J gene: TRBJ1-2

CDR3 protein: CASSFGRGEYGYTF
CDR3 DNA: TGCGCCAGCAGCTTCGGCAGGGGAGAATATGGCTACACCTTC
CDR3 length: 14
D gene: NA
V gene: TRBV5-1
clone size: many
J gene: TRBJ1-2

CDR3 protein: CSVERGPDDYEQYF
CDR3 DNA: TGCAGCGTTGAAAGGGGGCCCGACGACTACGAGCAGTACTTC
CDR3 length: 14
D gene: TRBD1
V gene: TRBV29-1
clone size: many
J gene: TRBJ2-7